Presented here are 25 T cell receptor beta chains from one specimen sequenced in a study of cytomegalovirus exposure and HLA in healthy donors (TCRdb year 2017). Receptors were amplified or captured by the immunoSEQ multiplex PCR assay. This is the immuneACCESS table as TCRdb keeps it, with only in-frame sequences that have V and J called. A part of the clones is gone; compared with another copy, unresolved V genes explain less than half, and the rest is unexplained. The sample table lists 150,000 to 200,000 clones, roughly 81% of them with a count of one. 1% to 1.5% of the sample comes from the top ten. Sequencing used PBMCs. These receptor sequences come from a woman in her 30s in good health and CMV-seronegative.

The gene calls are TRBV7-6 and TRBJ2-2; 8 positions match TRBD1. Germline assignment: CDR1 SGHVS and CDR2 FNYEAQ. The CDR3 has 16 residues. V was clipped by 6 bases and J by 4 bases; unmatched bases: 10. This CDR3 is CASRPGQGRGTGELFF. In nucleotides, the CDR3 is TGTGCCAGCAGACCAGGACAGGGAAGGGGCACCGGGGAGCTGTTTTTT.

This clone was detected a few times. CDR3 in amino acids: CASSLGSGAGYEQYF. As DNA, the CDR3 is TGTGCCAGCAGTTTGGGTAGCGGGGCCGGGTACGAGCAGTACTTC. V gene TRBV6-5 combines with J gene TRBJ2-7, with 8 positions matching TRBD2. Germline V gives CDR1 MNHEY, CDR2 SVGAGI. This CDR3 is built from 15 residues. Trimming cost V 4 bases and J 4 bases; bases outside gene matches: 9.

The chain has TRBV4-1 and TRBJ1-4, with D hard to call. Germline V gene lookup returns CDR1 MGHRA and CDR2 YSYEKL. The CDR3 has 14 residues. V was cut by 2 bases and J by 0 bases, with 4 bases left in between. The CDR3 DNA follows: TGCGCCAGCAGCCAAACGGCAACTAATGAAAAACTGTTTTTT. This codes for CASSQTATNEKLFF.

The V gene is TRBV5-1, the J gene TRBJ2-1; D uncertain. Trimming left V 4 bases short and J 10 bases short, with 15 bases between. This CDR3 spans 13 amino acids. The germline V gene has CDR1 SGHRS and CDR2 YFSETQ. The CDR3 nucleotides are TGCGCCAGCAGCGTTAAGATGCTCGGGGAGCAGTTCTTC. It codes for CASSVKMLGEQFF.

This chain connects TRBV6-5 to TRBJ2-2; 7 bases line up with TRBD2. V was clipped by 6 bases and J by 5 bases; unmatched bases: 6. Germline V gene lookup returns CDR1 MNHEY and CDR2 SVGAGI. The length of the CDR3 is 14 residues. The CDR3: CASSPPGGTGELFF. CDR3 DNA: TGTGCCAGCAGCCCACCCGGGGGGACCGGGGAGCTGTTTTTT.

The rearrangement links TRBV5-6 to TRBJ2-7; TRBD2 aligns across 10 bases. The CDR3 has 19 residues. V was pared by 4 bases and J by 0 bases, with 16 bases of the junction left unmatched. CDR1 and CDR2 (germline): SGHDT, YYEEEE. In DNA, the CDR3 is TGTGCCAGCAGCAGGAGGACTAGCGGCAACCTCGGGGACTCCTACGAGCAGTACTTC. This translates into CASSRRTSGNLGDSYEQYF.

The rearrangement links TRBV18 to TRBJ1-5, with D possibly being TRBD1 (5 bases). The V and J ends lost 5 bases and 6 bases respectively, with 8 bases between them. Germline CDR1 and CDR2: KGHSH and LQKENI. The CDR3 is 12 residues long. The CDR3 DNA reads TGTGCCAGCTCATCTACAGGTCAGCCCCAGCATTTT. Translation gives CASSSTGQPQHF.

The chain employs TRBV27 and TRBJ1-5, with D possibly matching TRBD1 (6 bases). The length of the CDR3 is 17 residues. Germline CDR1 and CDR2: MNHEY and SMNVEV (reference sequence). The V end was cut by 2 bases, the J end by 0 bases, with 14 bases between. Written as DNA, the CDR3 is TGTGCCAGCAGTTTACCCTACAGGGATTATAGCAATCAGCCCCAGCATTTT. It specifies CASSLPYRDYSNQPQHF.

This rearrangement joins TRBV19 to TRBJ2-2, with 8 bases fitting TRBD1. Germline lookup yields CDR1 LNHDA and CDR2 SQIVND (reference sequence). The CDR3 is 17 residues long. V gave up 1 base and J gave up 5 bases; unmatched junction bases: 9. CDR3 sequence: CASSIGKGQGGTGELFF. The CDR3 nucleotides read TGTGCCAGTAGTATAGGGAAAGGACAGGGAGGAACCGGGGAGCTGTTTTTT.

This clone was found a few times. This chain uses TRBV4-2 with TRBJ1-1, with TRBD1 identical over 7 bases. This CDR3 comprises 15 residues. Germline CDR1 is LGHNA and CDR2 is YNFKEQ. The V gene end was trimmed by 4 bases and the J gene end by 2 bases; junction bases not matched to a gene: 7. The CDR3 sequence is CASSRNRDSNTEAFF. The CDR3 bases are TGTGCCAGCAGCCGCAACCGGGACAGTAACACTGAAGCTTTCTTT.

The chain couples TRBV18 to TRBJ1-4; D is undetermined. The CDR3 is 16 amino acids. V lost 3 bases to trimming and J lost 10 bases, with 21 bases between them. The germline V gene has CDR1 KGHSH and CDR2 LQKENI. The CDR3 loop reads CASSPDVGRSEGKLFF. CDR3 nucleotides: TGTGCCAGCTCACCCGACGTTGGGAGGAGTGAGGGAAAACTGTTTTTT.

The rearrangement uses TRBV5-6 and TRBJ2-1; 7 positions match TRBD2. Trimming removed 0 bases from V and 2 bases from J; junction bases left unmatched: 5. The CDR3 sequence is 16 residues long. CDR1 and CDR2 (germline): SGHDT, YYEEEE. CDR3 sequence: CASSLERGVTYNEQFF. In DNA form, the CDR3 reads TGTGCCAGCAGCTTGGAACGGGGGGTGACCTACAATGAGCAGTTCTTC.

This clone came up a few times. The V gene is TRBV7-6, the J gene TRBJ2-3, with D possibly TRBD2 on 6 matching bases. This CDR3 region has 16 residues. Germline CDR1 SGHVS, CDR2 FNYEAQ. The V and J ends lost 1 base and 2 bases respectively, with 13 bases between them. CDR3 DNA: TGTGCCAGCAGCTTAGTAAGCCAGGGACTCACAGATACGCAGTATTTT. Amino acid sequence: CASSLVSQGLTDTQYF. The full variable domain, in which reference TRBV7-6 and TRBJ2-3 provide the parts outside the CDR3, is GAGVSQSPRYKVTKRGQDVALRCDPISGHVSLYWYRQALGQGPEFLTYFNYEAQQDKSGLPNDRFSAERPEGSISTLTIQRTEQRDSAMYRCASSLVSQGLTDTQYFGPGTRLTVL.

This clone came up once. The chain uses TRBV10-2 and TRBJ1-1, with D possibly being TRBD1 (6 bases). The CDR3 has 13 amino acids. V lost 8 bases, J lost 1 base, and 11 bases lay in between. Germline loops: CDR1 WSHSY, CDR2 SAAADI. The CDR3 is CASGEQGNTEAFF. CDR3 nucleotide sequence: TGCGCCAGCGGGGAACAGGGGAACACTGAAGCTTTCTTT.

V is TRBV11-2 and J is TRBJ1-2; no clear D gene. In germline, CDR1 is SGHAT, CDR2 FQNNGV. The CDR3 consists of 13 residues. Trimming removed 5 bases from V and 1 base from J, with 8 bases in between. CDR3 in amino acids: CASSRDFNYGYTF. CDR3 in DNA: TGTGCCAGCAGCCGAGATTTTAACTATGGCTACACCTTC.

With regard to this clone: Sequence at one end of the junction differs from germline and may be a read error. The chain joins TRBV7-8 to TRBJ2-3; D might be TRBD1 (6 bases). CDR1 and CDR2 (germline): SGHVS, FQNEAQ. The CDR3 spans 16 residues. CDR3 protein: CASSVDRFSPHRTQLF. CDR3 nucleotides: TGTGCCAGCAGCGTAGACAGGTTCTCTCCGCACCGAACCCAACTTTTT.

V usage is TRBV9 and J usage is TRBJ2-4; TRBD2 is a possible D gene (5 bases). V shed 0 bases and J shed 4 bases, with 11 bases lying between them. Germline V CDR1 and CDR2: SGDLS, YYNGEE. This CDR3 is 15 amino acids long. The CDR3: CASSVGAGLKNIQYF. CDR3 nucleotides: TGTGCCAGCAGCGTAGGGGCGGGTCTGAAAAACATTCAGTACTTC.

The V call is TRBV5-4, the J call TRBJ2-1; TRBD1 matches at 10 bases. With 4 bases clipped from V and 7 bases from J, the junction kept 5 bases outside the gene matches. Germline V gene sequence: CDR1 SGHNT, CDR2 YYREEE (reference sequence). The CDR3 loop spans 14 amino acids. CDR3 sequence (DNA): TGTGCCAGCAGCGACAGGGGGCTAAGGAATGAGCAGTTCTTC. Translating gives CASSDRGLRNEQFF. The variable domain in full, with the rest retrieved from reference TRBV5-4 and TRBJ2-1, is ETGVTQSPTHLIKTRGQQVTLRCSSQSGHNTVSWYQQALGQGPQFIFQYYREEENGRGNFPPRFSGLQFPNYSSELNVNALELDDSALYLCASSDRGLRNEQFFGPGTRLTVL.

The chain couples TRBV29-1 to TRBJ1-1; a possible D gene is TRBD1 (6 bases). V was trimmed by 6 bases and J by 3 bases, leaving 8 bases between them. Germline CDR1 is SQVTM and CDR2 is ANQGSEA. The CDR3 loop spans 11 amino acids. The CDR3 sequence is CSVRTDTEAFF. As DNA, the CDR3 is TGCAGCGTAAGGACAGACACTGAAGCTTTCTTT.

Points on this clone: One end of the junction varies from germline; a read error may be responsible. The chain links TRBV4-2 to TRBJ1-3; 8 bases map to TRBD1. This CDR3 contains 16 residues. Germline values: CDR1 LGHNA, CDR2 YNFKEQ. CDR3 region: CASSQAGTGSGNTIYF. DNA of the CDR3: TGTGCCAGCAGTCAAGCTGGGACAGGCTCTGGAAACACCATATATTTT.

This chain links TRBV9 with TRBJ2-7; 8 bases are shared with TRBD2. V was clipped by 3 bases and J by 2 bases; unmatched bases: 10. Germline CDR1 and CDR2: SGDLS and YYNGEE. This CDR3 contains 16 residues. The CDR3 DNA is TGTGCCAGCAGCGCACGGGGGGGGCCCACCGCCTACGAGCAGTACTTC. Residues: CASSARGGPTAYEQYF.

The V and J genes are TRBV27 and TRBJ1-2; 7 bases are a match to TRBD1. CDR1 and CDR2 from the germline V gene are MNHEY and SMNVEV (reference sequence). This CDR3 is built from 15 residues. Trimming removed 6 bases from V and 0 bases from J; junction bases left unmatched: 7. The DNA for the CDR3 is TGTGCCAGCAGCAAATCCGGGACAGCTAACTATGGCTACACCTTC. Its protein is CASSKSGTANYGYTF.

V and J are TRBV11-2 and TRBJ1-4, with D hard to call. V was cut by 4 bases and J by 4 bases, with 22 bases left in between. CDR3 size: 18 residues. Germline V gene lookup returns CDR1 SGHAT and CDR2 FQNNGV. CDR3 sequence: CASSSPGVVGRSNEKLFF. The CDR3 DNA reads TGTGCCAGCAGCTCCCCCGGGGTGGTGGGCCGCAGTAATGAAAAACTGTTTTTT.

The chain combines TRBV7-9 with TRBJ2-3; TRBD2 matches at 8 bases. Germline lookup yields CDR1 SEHNR and CDR2 FQNEAQ (reference sequence). The CDR3 is made up of 15 amino acids. V dropped 0 bases and J dropped 4; count of bases not matched to a gene: 3. CDR3 protein: CASSLAGAGADTQYF. CDR3 DNA sequence: TGTGCCAGCAGCTTAGCGGGAGCGGGAGCAGATACGCAGTATTTT.

CDR3 coding DNA: TGCGCCAGCAGCTTGATCAGGGGCGCCTACGAGCAGTACTTC. It codes for CASSLIRGAYEQYF. The chain couples TRBV5-1 to TRBJ2-7, with D possibly being TRBD1 (6 bases). With 1 base removed from V and 2 bases from J, the gap between germline ends came to 10 bases. This CDR3 has 14 amino acids. CDR1 is SGHRS and CDR2 is YFSETQ in the germline V gene.